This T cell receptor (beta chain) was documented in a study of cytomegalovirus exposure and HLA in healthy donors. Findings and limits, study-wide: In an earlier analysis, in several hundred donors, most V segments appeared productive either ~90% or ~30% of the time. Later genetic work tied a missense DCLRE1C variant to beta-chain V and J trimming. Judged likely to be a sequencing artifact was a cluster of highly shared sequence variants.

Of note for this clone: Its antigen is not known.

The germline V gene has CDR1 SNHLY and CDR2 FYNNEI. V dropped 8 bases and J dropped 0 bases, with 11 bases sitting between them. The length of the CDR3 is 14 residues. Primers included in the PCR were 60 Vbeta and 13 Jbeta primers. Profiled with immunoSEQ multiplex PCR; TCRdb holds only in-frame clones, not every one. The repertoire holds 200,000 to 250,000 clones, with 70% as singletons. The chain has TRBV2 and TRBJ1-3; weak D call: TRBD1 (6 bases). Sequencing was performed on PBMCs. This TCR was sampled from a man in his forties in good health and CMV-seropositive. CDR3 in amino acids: CASQTGISGNTIYF. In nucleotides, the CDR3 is TGTGCCAGCCAGACAGGAATCTCTGGAAACACCATATATTTT.